Following are 5 T cell receptor beta chains from one sample sequenced in a study of blood T cell repertoires in COVID-19. This table comes from immunoSEQ multiplex PCR, and its TCRdb copy is limited to in-frame clones, with some not included. The table includes under 500,000 clones, 85% to 90% detected once. Material: peripheral blood. Source of these receptors: a woman aged 25 to 45 with acute or convalescent COVID-19.

This chain links TRBV6-5 with TRBJ2-2, with unresolved D. Trimming removed 2 bases at V and 5 bases at J, with 9 bases between. There are 14 residues in the CDR3. Looked up from germline, CDR1 is MNHEY and CDR2 is SVGAGI. Here the CDR3 reads CASSYGPRTGELFF. The CDR3, as DNA: TGTGCCAGCAGTTACGGTCCGAGAACCGGGGAGCTGTTTTTT.

The rearrangement links TRBV6-1 to TRBJ2-4; D is perhaps TRBD1 (6 bases). The CDR3 loop spans 17 amino acids. Germline CDR1 reads MNHNS; CDR2 reads SASEGT. The V and J ends lost 2 bases and 0 bases respectively, with 14 bases between them. The CDR3 spells CASSETGTRVAKNIQYF. DNA for the CDR3: TGTGCCAGCAGTGAAACCGGGACAAGGGTAGCCAAAAACATTCAGTACTTC.

The chain combines TRBV29-1 with TRBJ2-3; 7 bases are a match to TRBD1. V shed 6 bases, J shed 2 bases, and the junction held 5 bases outside the gene matches. CDR3 length equals 13 residues. The germline CDR1 and CDR2 sequences are SQVTM and ANQGSEA. This CDR3 reads CSVHRGDTDTQYF. The CDR3 nucleotides read TGCAGCGTACACAGGGGAGACACAGATACGCAGTATTTT.

The V gene is TRBV7-9, the J gene TRBJ1-5; D not resolved. The CDR3 is 13 amino acids. CDR1 and CDR2 (germline): SEHNR, FQNEAQ (reference sequence). V was shortened by 3 bases and J by 5 bases, with 8 bases between the two germline ends. The CDR3 sequence is CASSLGWDQPQHF. The CDR3 nucleotides are TGTGCCAGCAGCTTGGGCTGGGATCAGCCCCAGCATTTT.

The rearrangement joins TRBV27 to TRBJ2-2; D uncertain. The CDR3 has 14 residues. Looked up from germline, CDR1 is MNHEY and CDR2 is SMNVEV (reference sequence). Trimming stripped 6 bases from V and 1 base from J, with 9 bases between. The CDR3 sequence: CASSPLGNTGELFF. The CDR3 DNA sequence: TGTGCCAGCAGCCCCCTCGGGAACACCGGGGAGCTGTTTTTT.